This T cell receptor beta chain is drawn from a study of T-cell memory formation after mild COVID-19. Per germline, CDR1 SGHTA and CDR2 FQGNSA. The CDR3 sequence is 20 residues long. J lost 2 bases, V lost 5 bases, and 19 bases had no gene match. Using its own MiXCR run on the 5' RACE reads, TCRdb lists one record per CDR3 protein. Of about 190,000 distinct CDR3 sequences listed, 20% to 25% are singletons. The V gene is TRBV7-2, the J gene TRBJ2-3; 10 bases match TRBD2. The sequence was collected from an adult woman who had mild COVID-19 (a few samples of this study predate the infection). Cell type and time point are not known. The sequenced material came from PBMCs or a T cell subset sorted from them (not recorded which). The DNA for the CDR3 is TGTGCCAGCAGCCGAGAATCAACTAGCGGGATTGCCGGAACCACAGATACGCAGTATTTT. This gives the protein CASSRESTSGIAGTTDTQYF.